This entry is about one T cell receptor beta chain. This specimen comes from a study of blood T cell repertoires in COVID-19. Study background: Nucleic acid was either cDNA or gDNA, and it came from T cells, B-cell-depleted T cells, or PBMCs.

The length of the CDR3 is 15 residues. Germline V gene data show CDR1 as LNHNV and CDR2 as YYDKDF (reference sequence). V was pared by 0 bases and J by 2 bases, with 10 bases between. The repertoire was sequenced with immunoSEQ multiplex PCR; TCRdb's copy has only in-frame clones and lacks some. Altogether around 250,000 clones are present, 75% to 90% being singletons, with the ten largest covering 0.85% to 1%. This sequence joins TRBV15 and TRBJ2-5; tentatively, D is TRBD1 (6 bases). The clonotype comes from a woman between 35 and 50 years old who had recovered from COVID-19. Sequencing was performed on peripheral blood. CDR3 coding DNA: TGTGCCACCAGCAGAGATCAGGGGCGGCAAGAGACCCAGTACTTC. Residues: CATSRDQGRQETQYF.